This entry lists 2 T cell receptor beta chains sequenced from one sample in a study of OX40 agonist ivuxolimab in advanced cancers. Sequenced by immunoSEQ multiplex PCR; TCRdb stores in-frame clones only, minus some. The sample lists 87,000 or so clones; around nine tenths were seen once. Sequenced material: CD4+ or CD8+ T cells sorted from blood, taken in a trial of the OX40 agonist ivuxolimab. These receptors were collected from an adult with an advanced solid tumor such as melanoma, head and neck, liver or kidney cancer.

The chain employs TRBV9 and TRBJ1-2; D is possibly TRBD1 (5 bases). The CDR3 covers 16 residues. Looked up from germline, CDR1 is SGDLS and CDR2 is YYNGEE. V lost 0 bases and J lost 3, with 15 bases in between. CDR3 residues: CASSVGSQGSHYGYTF. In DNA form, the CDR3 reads TGTGCCAGCAGCGTAGGTAGTCAGGGTTCCCACTATGGCTACACCTTC.

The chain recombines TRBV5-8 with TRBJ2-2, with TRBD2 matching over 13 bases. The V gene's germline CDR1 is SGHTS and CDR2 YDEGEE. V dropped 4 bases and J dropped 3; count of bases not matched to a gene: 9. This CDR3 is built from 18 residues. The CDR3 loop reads CASSLGLAGTRYTGELFF. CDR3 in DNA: TGTGCCAGCAGCCTGGGACTAGCGGGGACGCGGTACACCGGGGAGCTGTTTTTT.